Listed below are T cell receptor beta chains from one sample, sequenced in a study of blood T cells in healthy people across ages. MiXCR, applied by TCRdb to the 5' RACE reads, yields one record per CDR3 protein. This sample carries 730,000 or so distinct CDR3 sequences, roughly two fifths of them seen once, and the ten largest clones take approximately 22%. Specimen: blood. The receptor source for this set is a woman aged 60-75 years in good health. CDR3s include the opening cysteine and the closing phenylalanine or tryptophan. Fields, in order: D gene, J gene, V gene, clone size, CDR3 DNA, CDR3 protein. D genes are given only for firm matches. Size is stated for part of the rows, as once, few or many counts, or as a class when the clone is expanded.

. TRBJ2-1 TRBV10-3 . TGTGCCATCAGTCTACGGAGGGGGGTTCGGTCCAATGAGCAGTTCTTC CAISLRRGVRSNEQFF
. TRBJ2-6 TRBV4-3 many TGCGCCAGCAGCCAAGATAGCAGCTCTGGGGCCAACGTCCTGACTTTC CASSQDSSSGANVLTF
. TRBJ1-4 TRBV12-3/TRBV12-4 few TGTGCCAGCACCTTGGAGGGTAATGAAAAACTGTTTTTT CASTLEGNEKLFF
TRBD1 TRBJ2-3 TRBV20-1 . TGCAGTGCTCCCCCCCAGGGGGCCGAACCAGATACGCAGTATTTT CSAPPQGAEPDTQYF
TRBD2 TRBJ2-7 TRBV9 few TGTGCCAGCAGCCCCACTAGCGGGGGCGCTTACCGGTACTTC CASSPTSGGAYRYF
. TRBJ1-2 TRBV18 . TGTGCCAGCTCCCCGGGACACCAAGCTAACTATGGCTACACCTTC CASSPGHQANYGYTF
TRBD2 TRBJ2-3 TRBV20-1 few TGCAGTGCTAGAGGCCGAGCGGGGGTGAAGGCAGATACGCAGTATTTT CSARGRAGVKADTQYF
. TRBJ1-6 TRBV6-5 . TGTGCCAGCAGTTACGAGCCAACTCATAATTCACCCCTCCACTTT CASSYEPTHNSPLHF
TRBD2 TRBJ2-7 TRBV14 . TGTGCCAGCAGCCAAGCGGGGGGGCCAAGGAATGAGCAGTACTTC CASSQAGGPRNEQYF
. TRBJ1-6 TRBV12-3/TRBV12-4 few TGTGCCAGCAGTTTAGCGTCCTATAATTCACCCCTCCACTTT CASSLASYNSPLHF
TRBD2 TRBJ2-1 TRBV20-1 . TGCAGTGCTAGACTAGCGGGGGGATACTCCTACAATGAGCAGTTCTTC CSARLAGGYSYNEQFF
. TRBJ1-1 TRBV7-9 . TGTGCCAGCAGCTTATACGAGAGGACTGAAGCTTTCTTT CASSLYERTEAFF
. TRBJ2-7 TRBV25-1 few TGTGCCAGCAGTGTCACCAGACAACGCGTATACGAGCAGTACTTC CASSVTRQRVYEQYF
TRBD2 TRBJ2-3 TRBV7-8 . TGTGCCAGCAGCTTTCTAGCGGGGAACACAGATACGCACTATTTT CASSFLAGNTDTHYF
TRBD1 TRBJ2-7 TRBV20-1 . TGCAGTGCTAGGCCCTGGGACAGGGGGGTTTACGAGCAGTACTTC CSARPWDRGVYEQYF
TRBD2 TRBJ2-5 TRBV20-1 . TGCAGTGCCTTTCCCGCTAGCGGGAGAATTGGTGAGCAGTACTTC CSAFPASGRIGEQYF
. TRBJ1-5 TRBV12-3/TRBV12-4 . TGTGCCAGCAGGCCTGGACAGATCAATCAGCCCCAGCATTTT CASRPGQINQPQHF
. TRBJ2-5 TRBV7-2 . TGTGCCAGCAGCTCACGGGGGAGCTACAATGAGCAGTACTTC CASSSRGSYNEQYF
. TRBJ2-5 TRBV4-1 few TGCGCCAGCAGCCCCCTCGACCCCCCGACCCAGTACTTC CASSPLDPPTQYF
TRBD2 TRBJ2-1 TRBV20-1 few TGCAGTGCAACTAGCGGGGGGCACGATGAGCAGTTCTTC CSATSGGHDEQFF
TRBD2 TRBJ2-1 TRBV3-1 few TGTGCCAGCTCCTCTCGGACTAGCGGGATTAGGTCCTACAATGAGCAGTTCTTC CASSSRTSGIRSYNEQFF
. TRBJ2-6 TRBV20-1 . TGCAGTGCTAGACCAGGGTGGTCCAACGTCCTGACTTTC CSARPGWSNVLTF
. TRBJ1-2 TRBV25-1 . TGTGCCAGCAGTGAACTTGATGCGGTCTCTAACTACGGCTTCACCTTC CASSELDAVSNYGFTF
. TRBJ2-3 TRBV10-3 many TGTGCCATCAGTCGCGGGACAGAACCTTCAGATACGCAGTATTTT CAISRGTEPSDTQYF
. TRBJ1-1 TRBV7-3 . TGTGCCAGCAGCTTATATGGGAACACTGAAGCTTTCTTT CASSLYGNTEAFF
TRBD2 TRBJ2-1 TRBV28 . TGTGCCAGCAGTTTCGGACTAGCGGTTGCCTACAATGAGCAGTTCTTC CASSFGLAVAYNEQFF
TRBD2 TRBJ2-5 TRBV12-3/TRBV12-4 few TGTGCCAGCAGTCATAGCGGGGGAAAAGAGACCCAGTACTTC CASSHSGGKETQYF
TRBD1 TRBJ2-1 TRBV20-1 few TGCAGTGCTGCCCGGACAGGGAAGGGTTCGGATGAGCAGTTCTTC CSAARTGKGSDEQFF
. TRBJ2-6 TRBV6-5 few TGTGCCAGCAGTATTACGTCGGGCGACTCTGGGGCCAACGTCCTGACTTTC CASSITSGDSGANVLTF
TRBD2 TRBJ2-1 TRBV4-2 few TGTGCCAGCAGCCAATCCCGGGGTAGCGGGAGTCATGAGCAGTTCTTC CASSQSRGSGSHEQFF